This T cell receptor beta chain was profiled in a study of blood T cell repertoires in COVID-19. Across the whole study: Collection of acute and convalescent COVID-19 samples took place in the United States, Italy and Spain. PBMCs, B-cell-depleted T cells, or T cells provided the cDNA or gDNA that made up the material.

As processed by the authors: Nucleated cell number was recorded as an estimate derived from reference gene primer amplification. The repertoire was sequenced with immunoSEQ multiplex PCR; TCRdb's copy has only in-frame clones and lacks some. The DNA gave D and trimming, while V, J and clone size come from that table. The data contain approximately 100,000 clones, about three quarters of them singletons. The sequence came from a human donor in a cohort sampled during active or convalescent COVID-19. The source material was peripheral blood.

The CDR3 here is CASSRTGGLSGNTIYF. The CDR3 bases are TGTGCCAGCAGCCGAACCGGGGGGCTCTCTGGAAACACCATATATTTT. The V gene is TRBV3-1 (or the pseudogene TRBV3-2), the J gene TRBJ1-3; possible D gene TRBD1, 6 bases. The ends were cut back, 4 bases at V and 0 bases at J, with 13 bases in the middle. This CDR3 has 16 amino acids. Germline CDR1 LGHDT, CDR2 YNNKEL (reference sequence).